Listed here are 15 T cell receptor beta chains from one sample, sequenced in a study of T cells in Graves' hyperthyroidism and ophthalmopathy. TCR beta CDR3 regions were amplified from RNA transcripts. Carried out on the TCR CDR3, a first-round RT-PCR used the HTBI primer set. TCRdb re-analysed the multiplex PCR reads in MiXCR, keeping a single row per CDR3 protein. Here the sample spans nearly 600,000 distinct CDR3 sequences, more than 11% being singletons. The sample taken for sequencing was blood. The receptors derive from a woman younger than 45 with Graves' hyperthyroidism that later progressed to Graves' ophthalmopathy.

At least ten counts were recorded for this clonotype. The genes are TRBV19 and TRBJ1-2, with D perhaps matching TRBD1 (5 bases). The CDR3 totals 16 residues. Trimming pared 0 bases from V and 4 bases from J, leaving 15 bases between. Germline V lookup: CDR1 LNHDA, CDR2 SQIVND (reference sequence). The CDR3 nucleotides read TGTGCCAGTAGTATAGAGCCCAGGGTTCTGTCCTATGGCTACACCTTC. It codes for CASSIEPRVLSYGYTF.

The table lists this clonotype with many counts. The rearrangement joins TRBV12-3 or TRBV12-4 to TRBJ2-5; 8 bases line up with TRBD1. The CDR3 has 13 amino acids. Losses at the gene ends were 6 bases for V and 5 bases for J; bases not matched to a gene: 5. The chain's CDR3 is CASRQGVRETQYF. The CDR3 DNA is TGTGCCAGCAGACAGGGGGTTCGGGAGACCCAGTACTTC.

The chain carries TRBV14 and TRBJ1-2; D is ambiguous. Germline V gene data show CDR1 as SGHDN and CDR2 as FVKESK. V shed 0 bases and J shed 3 bases, with 8 bases lying between them. The CDR3 has 14 amino acids. The DNA of the CDR3 is TGTGCCAGCAGCCAAGATCTATTGGACTATGGCTACACCTTC. Translated, it gives CASSQDLLDYGYTF.

This chain connects TRBV6-1 to TRBJ2-4; no clear D. Trimming pared 6 bases from V and 0 bases from J, leaving 9 bases between. This CDR3 is built from 14 residues. CDR1 is MNHNS and CDR2 is SASEGT in the germline V gene. The chain's CDR3 is CASSPRAAKNIQYF. CDR3 sequence (DNA): TGTGCCAGCAGCCCCAGAGCAGCCAAAAACATTCAGTACTTC.

As for this clonotype: This clone may be a read error of a much larger clone one base away. The rearrangement uses TRBV15 and TRBJ2-5; a weak D match, TRBD2 (5 bases). V was cut by 2 bases and J by 4 bases, with 8 bases left in between. The V gene's germline CDR1 is LNHNV and CDR2 YYDKDF (reference sequence). The length of the CDR3 is 13 residues. CDR3 region: CATSRRAGETQYF. DNA of the CDR3: TGTGCCACCAGCAGAAGGGCGGGAGAGACCCAGTACTTC.

This clonotype showed up many times. This rearrangement joins TRBV10-3 to TRBJ2-7; D is uncertain. Deletions cut 2 bases from V and 5 bases from J, with 13 bases between. The CDR3 loop spans 14 amino acids. Germline loops: CDR1 ENHRY, CDR2 SYGVKD. The CDR3 sequence is CAISEAGRVHEQYF. DNA of the CDR3: TGTGCCATCAGTGAGGCAGGCCGGGTCCACGAGCAGTACTTC.

This clonotype was seen at least ten times. The CDR3 DNA follows: TGTGCCACCAGTGCTCCGAACACAGATACGCAGTATTTT. Its translation: CATSAPNTDTQYF. The chain joins TRBV24-1 to TRBJ2-3; D is ambiguous. The V gene lost 5 bases and the J gene lost 2 bases, with 7 bases spanning the gap. Germline-derived CDR1 and CDR2 are KGHDR and SFDVKD. This CDR3 has 13 residues.

In its sample, this clonotype was seen many times. CDR3 nucleotide sequence: TGTGCCAGCAGCCTTGGTCCATTAACTGAAGCTTTCTTT. It specifies CASSLGPLTEAFF. This chain uses TRBV11-2 with TRBJ1-1; no clear D gene. The V gene's germline CDR1 is SGHAT and CDR2 FQNNGV. V dropped 5 bases and J dropped 5 bases, with 12 bases sitting between them. The length of the CDR3 is 13 residues.

This clonotype was recorded at least ten times. J is TRBJ2-1 and V is TRBV10-3; no definite D call. Germline assignment: CDR1 ENHRY and CDR2 SYGVKD. V lost 3 bases and J 6 bases, leaving 6 bases between the germline ends. The CDR3 is 12 residues long. In DNA, the CDR3 is TGTGCCATCAGTGACTCGGGCAATGAGCAGTTCTTC. Its protein product is CAISDSGNEQFF.

J is TRBJ2-1 and V is TRBV4-3; tentative D call: TRBD2 (6 bases). The CDR3 length is 16 residues. Trimming left V 1 base short and J 7 bases short, with 17 bases between. CDR1 and CDR2 (germline): LGHNA, YSLEER. Written as DNA, the CDR3 is TGCGCCAGCAGCCAAGTCAGGCTAGCGAGAGGGAATGAGCAGTTCTTC. Residues: CASSQVRLARGNEQFF.

This clonotype was detected many times. CDR3: CASSWGVNTEAFF. For the CDR3, the DNA is TGTGCCAGCAGTTGGGGAGTCAACACTGAAGCTTTCTTT. This chain links TRBV27 with TRBJ1-1; D is ambiguous. The germline V gene has CDR1 MNHEY and CDR2 SMNVEV (reference sequence). The CDR3 has 13 residues. Trimming took off 4 bases at V and 2 bases at J, with 8 bases between the two ends.

This clonotype was observed at least ten times. The J gene is TRBJ1-1, the V gene TRBV6-1; D gene ambiguous. Deletions cut 0 bases from V and 3 bases from J, with 5 bases between. Germline CDR1 is MNHNS and CDR2 is SASEGT. This CDR3 contains 13 residues. The CDR3 DNA is TGTGCCAGCAGTGAAGCGCTGGACACTGAAGCTTTCTTT. Its protein product is CASSEALDTEAFF.

This clonotype was seen a few times. The V call is TRBV12-3 or TRBV12-4, the J call TRBJ2-3, with a possible D match to TRBD1 (6 bases). The CDR3 has 15 residues. The V end was cut by 6 bases, the J end by 2 bases, with 15 bases between. CDR3 bases: TGTGCCAGCAGGTTGACAGGTGGTCCCACAGATACGCAGTATTTT. This encodes CASRLTGGPTDTQYF.

Ten or more counts support this clonotype. This sequence joins TRBV30 and TRBJ1-4, with 7 bases fitting TRBD1. V lost 3 bases to trimming and J lost 8 bases; unmatched junction nucleotides: 6. Germline loops: CDR1 GTSNPN, CDR2 SVGIG (reference sequence). CDR3 length: 13 amino acids. The CDR3: CAWSDRVKEKLFF. CDR3 DNA: TGTGCCTGGAGCGACAGGGTTAAGGAAAAACTGTTTTTT.

This clonotype was counted only a few times. The J gene is TRBJ2-5, the V gene TRBV5-1, with 8 bases that match TRBD2. V shed 3 bases and J 0 bases; nucleotides not matched to a gene: 4. Germline V gene data show CDR1 as SGHRS and CDR2 as YFSETQ. The CDR3 runs to 15 residues. CDR3 loop: CASSSAGGNQETQYF. The CDR3 bases are TGCGCCAGCAGCTCGGCGGGGGGTAACCAAGAGACCCAGTACTTC.